The 26 T cell receptor beta chains presented below share a single source sample, sequenced in a study of shared clonotypes between healthy human individuals. Profiled with immunoSEQ multiplex PCR; TCRdb holds only in-frame clones, not every one. The table shows some 2,100,000 clones, with under 95% occurring only once. As defined, naive CD8 cells were CD45RO-negative and positively selected for CCR7, with terminally differentiated effector memory CD45RA+ cells excluded. Sequences were obtained from naive CD8+ T cells from PBMCs. These receptor sequences come from a man aged 18 to 29 in good health. Some clones in this sample may be carry-over from other donors' samples.

The rearrangement joins TRBV12-5 to TRBJ2-3, with a tentative D call TRBD2 (6 bases). The V gene's germline CDR1 is LGHNT and CDR2 FRNRAP. This CDR3 is 14 amino acids long. V lost 7 bases and J lost 0, with 11 bases in between. CDR3 in amino acids: CASAGGASTDTQYF. The CDR3 DNA sequence: TGTGCTAGTGCCGGGGGTGCAAGCACAGATACGCAGTATTTT.

V is TRBV6-5 and J is TRBJ2-7, with 7 bases fitting TRBD2. CDR3 length equals 14 residues. The V gene end was trimmed by 0 bases and the J gene end by 6 bases; junction bases not matched to a gene: 5. CDR1 is MNHEY and CDR2 is SVGAGI in the germline V gene. In DNA, the CDR3 is TGTGCCAGCAGTTACTCGGGCGGGAGAAGCGAGCAGTACTTC. It is translated as CASSYSGGRSEQYF.

The V gene is TRBV7-7, the J gene TRBJ2-1; D perhaps matches TRBD2 (6 bases). The CDR3 covers 16 residues. V lost 4 bases and J 8 bases, leaving 21 bases between the germline ends. Germline CDR1 and CDR2: SSHAT and FNYEAQ (reference sequence). DNA for the CDR3: TGTGCCAGCAGCTCCTCCGGAGGGACTCTAGGGCATGAGCAGTTCTTC. Translated, it gives CASSSSGGTLGHEQFF.

The chain employs TRBV6-1 and TRBJ1-4; D is possibly TRBD1 (5 bases). There are 14 residues in the CDR3. CDR1 is MNHNS and CDR2 is SASEGT in the germline V gene. V was pared by 6 bases and J by 7 bases, with 15 bases between. CDR3 sequence: CASSGAVRGEKLFF. The CDR3 nucleotides read TGTGCCAGCAGCGGGGCCGTAAGGGGTGAAAAACTGTTTTTT.

This chain links TRBV4-1 with TRBJ2-3; D not resolved. CDR1 is MGHRA, CDR2 YSYEKL, per germline. The CDR3 is 15 residues long. V shed 1 base and J shed 1 base, with 9 bases lying between them. The CDR3 region is CASSQVLGRTDTQYF. The CDR3 bases are TGCGCCAGCAGCCAAGTCCTAGGGCGCACAGATACGCAGTATTTT.

This chain joins TRBV2 and TRBJ2-4; D is uncertain. With 5 bases removed from V and 0 bases from J, the gap between germline ends came to 5 bases. Germline-derived CDR1 and CDR2 are SNHLY and FYNNEI. This CDR3 is 13 amino acids long. The CDR3, as DNA: TGTGCCAGCAGTCCCGGAGCCAAAAACATTCAGTACTTC. Protein sequence: CASSPGAKNIQYF.

The genes are TRBV5-1 and TRBJ1-1, with D possibly being TRBD1 (6 bases). From germline, CDR1 is SGHRS and CDR2 YFSETQ. The CDR3 has 16 residues. V lost 0 bases and J 3 bases, leaving 15 bases between the germline ends. CDR3 bases: TGCGCCAGCAGCTTGGGACAGGTCGGGTGGGACACTGAAGCTTTCTTT. It codes for CASSLGQVGWDTEAFF. The whole variable domain, remainder taken from reference TRBV5-1 and TRBJ1-1, is KAGVTQTPRYLIKTRGQQVTLSCSPISGHRSVSWYQQTPGQGLQFLFEYFSETQRNKGNFPGRFSGRQFSNSRSEMNVSTLELGDSALYLCASSLGQVGWDTEAFFGQGTRLTVV.

The V call is TRBV5-3, the J call TRBJ2-1; TRBD2 matches 10 bases. TRBV5-3 falls under the ORF class, with uncertain function. This CDR3 has 15 amino acids. V trimming: 3 bases; J trimming: 2 bases; junction bases outside the gene matches: 2. The CDR3 bases are TGTGCCAGAAGCTACGGACTAGCGGCCTACAATGAGCAGTTCTTC. It codes for CARSYGLAAYNEQFF.

This clone showed up just a few times. Other DNA sequences in this sample translate to the same CDR3. V usage is TRBV27 and J usage is TRBJ1-5; a weak D match, TRBD1 (6 bases). CDR1 and CDR2 from the germline V gene are MNHEY and SMNVEV (reference sequence). V was shortened by 2 bases and J by 4 bases, with 6 bases between the two germline ends. The CDR3 is made up of 13 amino acids. The CDR3 loop reads CASSLDRNQPQHF. The CDR3 bases are TGTGCCAGCAGTTTAGACAGGAATCAGCCCCAGCATTTT.

The table lists this clone with a count of one. The CDR3 DNA sequence: TGTGCCAGCAGCTTGGTAGCCAAACAGGGGTTCTGGCCAGAGACCCAGTACTTC. Translating it yields CASSLVAKQGFWPETQYF. J is TRBJ2-5 and V is TRBV5-8; 7 bases map to TRBD1. There are 18 residues in the CDR3. Germline CDR1 SGHTS, CDR2 YDEGEE. V dropped 0 bases and J dropped 4; count of bases not matched to a gene: 15.

The V and J genes are TRBV29-1 and TRBJ1-3, with D unclear. Trimming left V 4 bases short and J 4 bases short, with 5 bases between. Germline V lookup: CDR1 SQVTM, CDR2 ANQGSEA. CDR3 size: 11 residues. CDR3 in amino acids: CSVVRGNTIYF. CDR3 in DNA: TGCAGCGTTGTACGGGGAAACACCATATATTTT.

The chain couples TRBV7-8 to TRBJ2-7; the match to TRBD2 covers 9 bases. The ends lost 2 bases at V and 5 bases at J; junction bases unmatched: 7. The CDR3 consists of 15 residues. CDR1 and CDR2 from the germline V gene are SGHVS and FQNEAQ. DNA of the CDR3: TGTGCCAGCAGCTTATGGGCGGGAGGGCCGGACGAGCAGTACTTC. It encodes CASSLWAGGPDEQYF.

In DNA form, the CDR3 reads TGTGCCAGCAATAGGTCGTTGCGGGAGGGATTCTACGAGCAGTACTTC. Encoded protein: CASNRSLREGFYEQYF. The chain couples TRBV28 to TRBJ2-7; 9 nucleotides match TRBD2. There are 16 residues in the CDR3. The junction had 13 bases not matched to a gene; V was cut back by 7 bases and J by 3 bases. Germline CDR1 and CDR2: MDHEN and SYDVKM.

DNA for the CDR3: TGTGCCAGCAGCTTACTAAGGGGATTCAACGAGCAGTACTTC. Amino acid sequence: CASSLLRGFNEQYF. This sequence joins TRBV7-9 and TRBJ2-7; tentative D call: TRBD1 (5 bases). The CDR3 is 14 amino acids. Germline-derived CDR1 and CDR2 are SEHNR and FQNEAQ (reference sequence). Trimming stripped 2 bases from V and 5 bases from J, with 13 bases between. The full variable domain, completed using reference TRBV7-9 and TRBJ2-7, is DTGVSQNPRHKITKRGQNVTFRCDPISEHNRLYWYRQTLGQGPEFLTYFQNEAQLEKSRLLSDRFSAERPKGSFSTLEIQRTEQGDSAMYLCASSLLRGFNEQYFGPGTRLTVT.

The sample holds a few counts of this clone. The V and J genes are TRBV5-4 and TRBJ1-5, with D possibly matching TRBD1 (5 bases). The CDR3 sequence is 14 residues long. Per the germline V gene, CDR1 is SGHNT and CDR2 is YYREEE (reference sequence). The ends were cut back, 0 bases at V and 6 bases at J, with 10 bases in the middle. The CDR3 coding sequence is TGTGCCAGCAGCTTGGGAGGGGTTCGTCAGCCCCAGCATTTT. Its protein is CASSLGGVRQPQHF.

The rearrangement links TRBV5-1 to TRBJ1-1; no definite D call. Per germline, CDR1 SGHRS and CDR2 YFSETQ. The CDR3 spans 19 residues. Deletions cut 0 bases from V and 6 bases from J, with 27 bases between. As DNA, the CDR3 is TGCGCCAGCAGCTTGGGGGTCTTACAGTACACAAGAACGAGGGCTGAAGCTTTCTTT. Protein product: CASSLGVLQYTRTRAEAFF.

The CDR3 DNA reads TGTGCCAGCAGCTTAGACCCGGGGACAGGGAATGGTGGAAACACCATATATTTT. It is translated as CASSLDPGTGNGGNTIYF. The rearrangement joins TRBV11-2 to TRBJ1-3, with 9 nucleotides matching TRBD1. There are 18 residues in the CDR3. V trimming: 0 bases; J trimming: 3 bases; junction bases outside the gene matches: 9. Germline CDR1 reads SGHAT; CDR2 reads FQNNGV.

The chain links TRBV7-9 to TRBJ2-7; 14 bases are shared with TRBD2. V lost 5 bases to trimming and J lost 1 base; unmatched junction nucleotides: 1. The CDR3 is 15 amino acids. The V gene's germline CDR1 is SEHNR and CDR2 FQNEAQ (reference sequence). This CDR3 is CASSRTSGRSYEQYF. The CDR3 nucleotides read TGTGCCAGCAGCCGGACTAGCGGGAGGTCCTACGAGCAGTACTTC. Full variable domain (outside the CDR3, taken from reference TRBV7-9 and TRBJ2-7): DTGVSQNPRHKITKRGQNVTFRCDPISEHNRLYWYRQTLGQGPEFLTYFQNEAQLEKSRLLSDRFSAERPKGSFSTLEIQRTEQGDSAMYLCASSRTSGRSYEQYFGPGTRLTVT.

The gene calls are TRBV11-2 and TRBJ2-5; D not certain. The length of the CDR3 is 12 residues. Germline values: CDR1 SGHAT, CDR2 FQNNGV. Trimming took off 0 bases at V and 10 bases at J, with 9 bases between the two ends. In DNA, the CDR3 is TGTGCCAGCAGCTTAGACAGCAAAGACCAGTACTTC. Amino acids: CASSLDSKDQYF.

Comments on this clone: Other DNA sequences in the same sample also yield this CDR3. This chain links TRBV27 with TRBJ2-1; D is unresolved. The CDR3 runs to 14 residues. Germline CDR1 is MNHEY and CDR2 is SMNVEV (reference sequence). Trimming cost V 3 bases and J 1 base, with 7 bases left between them. CDR3 amino acids: CASSFYSSYNEQFF. The DNA for the CDR3 is TGTGCCAGCAGTTTTTACAGTTCCTACAATGAGCAGTTCTTC.

This clone was seen just once. The chain employs TRBV28 and TRBJ2-4; 10 nucleotides line up with TRBD1. CDR1 is MDHEN and CDR2 is SYDVKM in the germline V gene. V was clipped by 8 bases and J by 6 bases; unmatched bases: 7. The CDR3 length is 14 residues. CDR3 DNA sequence: TGTGCCAGCGGGTTCGGGACAGGGGTAAACATTCAGTACTTC. This encodes CASGFGTGVNIQYF.

This chain joins TRBV9 and TRBJ2-2; no clear D gene. Looked up from germline, CDR1 is SGDLS and CDR2 is YYNGEE. The CDR3 covers 15 residues. Deletions cut 0 bases from V and 5 bases from J, with 11 bases between. The CDR3 region is CASSVEVVGTGELFF. The CDR3 region has the DNA TGTGCCAGCAGCGTAGAGGTGGTTGGGACCGGGGAGCTGTTTTTT.

The chain recombines TRBV5-6 with TRBJ2-2; 7 nucleotides align to TRBD2. Unmatched junction bases numbered 9, after V lost 0 bases and J lost 10 bases. The CDR3 has 15 amino acids. Germline-derived CDR1 and CDR2 are SGHDT and YYEEEE. The CDR3 DNA follows: TGTGCCAGCAGCTTGGAAGGTAGCGGGCTGGTGGAGCTGTTTTTT. It codes for CASSLEGSGLVELFF.

This clone was found a few times. The sample holds other DNA sequences that translate to the same CDR3. The chain employs TRBV7-9 and TRBJ2-5, with D hard to call. The CDR3 sequence is 13 residues long. Deletions cut 1 base from V and 2 bases from J, with 5 bases between. Germline-derived CDR1 and CDR2 are SEHNR and FQNEAQ (reference sequence). Here the CDR3 DNA reads TGTGCCAGCAGCTTAGGGCAGCAAGAGACCCAGTACTTC. Its protein product is CASSLGQQETQYF.

The count of this clone is one. This chain links TRBV19 with TRBJ2-5; D may be TRBD1 or TRBD2 (6 bases each). V was pared by 3 bases and J by 5 bases, with 13 bases between. Germline values: CDR1 LNHDA, CDR2 SQIVND (reference sequence). The CDR3 covers 14 residues. The CDR3 DNA sequence: TGTGCCAGTAGTATCCGGGGGCAACTGGAGACCCAGTACTTC. It translates to CASSIRGQLETQYF. Complete variable domain (other parts from reference TRBV19 and TRBJ2-5): DGGITQSPKYLFRKEGQNVTLSCEQNLNHDAMYWYRQDPGQGLRLIYYSQIVNDFQKGDIAEGYSVSREKKESFPLTVTSAQKNPTAFYLCASSIRGQLETQYFGPGTRLLVL.

The chain carries TRBV6-1 and TRBJ1-5; D is possibly TRBD1 (6 bases). The CDR3 has 14 amino acids. The V end lost 3 bases, the J end lost 6 bases, and 12 bases lay between the germline ends. Germline values: CDR1 MNHNS, CDR2 SASEGT. The CDR3 protein is CASSDTGYGQPQHF. The CDR3 DNA follows: TGTGCCAGCAGTGATACAGGGTATGGTCAGCCCCAGCATTTT.